This T cell receptor (beta chain) was sequenced in a study of Tregs in tolerant kidney transplant recipients. Whole-study findings and limits: In tolerant patients, donor-specific Tregs outgrew total Tregs, suggesting antigen-driven expansion.

In the case of this clone: Its antigen is as yet unknown. The CDR3 end falls 3 residues outside the read, so it is completed with the germline J gene.

This CDR3 spans 13 amino acids. The V end was cut by 0 bases, the J end by 3 bases, with 8 bases between. Germline values: CDR1 GTSNPN, CDR2 SVGIG (reference sequence). The data were produced by immunoSEQ multiplex PCR, yet TCRdb's version contains in-frame clones alone and is incomplete. The sample table sets out some 30,000 clones. The nonmyeloablative bone marrow transplants came from related graft donors, with transient mixed chimerism. Sequencing used CD4+ T cells from blood (PBMCs), obtained 24 months after the transplant. The genes are TRBV30 and TRBJ2-5; D perhaps matches TRBD1 (5 bases). This sequence originates from a human patient who received a combined kidney and bone marrow transplant. Some T cells may be transferred from the graft donor. CDR3 DNA, as far as it was read: TGTGCCTGGAGTGTCGGCAGGGAAGAGACC. Residues: CAWSVGREET. The entire CDR3 protein reads CAWSVGREETQYF.